Sequencing of this TCR beta chain was carried out in a study of regulatory T cells in long-lasting Graves disease. Only a few counts were recorded for this clonotype. Its specificity is unknown. Through Arm-PCR of CDR3 regions and iRepertoire HTBI primers, TCR beta libraries were built. TCRdb re-called the multiplex PCR reads with MiXCR, one entry per CDR3 protein. Among a few hundred thousand distinct CDR3 sequences listed, about 20% were seen once. V shed 1 base and J shed 4 bases, with 6 bases lying between them. CDR3 length: 13 residues. Looked up from germline, CDR1 is SEHNR and CDR2 is FQNEAQ (reference sequence). Time point reported: persistent/refractory GD, antithyroid drugs over 5 years with positive TRAb. From RNA extracted from PBMCs, the TCR library was made. Whole-study findings and limits: Favoring TRBV28, TRBJ1-2 and TRBJ2-5 was a feature seen in persistent disease.

The origin of this receptor is a female donor with Graves disease. This rearrangement joins TRBV7-9 to TRBJ2-3; no definite D call. This specimen was peripheral blood mononuclear cells (PBMCs), taken when the disease was refractory, from a patient treated with antithyroid drugs. The CDR3 nucleotides read TGTGCCAGCAGCTTAGGTAGTCCAGATACGCAGTATTTT. Translation: CASSLGSPDTQYF.